This is a list of T cell receptor beta chains from one sample in a study of beta chain features in type 1 diabetes. Sequenced by immunoSEQ multiplex PCR; TCRdb stores in-frame clones only, minus some. The sample contains 100,000 to 150,000 clones, 15% to 20% of which appear only once. Sequencing was carried out using central memory CD4+ T cells from blood. These receptors all come from a man aged 18 to 29 with type 1 diabetes. Both conserved end residues are part of each CDR3. D genes are given only for firm matches. Some rows have no size entry. The others give once, few or many, or a class for an expanded clone.

V gene: TRBV4-2; J gene: TRBJ2-1; D gene: TRBD2; clone size: many; CDR3 protein: CASSLIAGDNYNEQFF; CDR3 DNA: TGTGCCAGCAGCCTAATAGCGGGAGATAACTACAATGAGCAGTTCTTC
V gene: TRBV5-6; J gene: TRBJ2-3; D gene: TRBD2; clone size: .; CDR3 protein: CASSSLGGPSYTQYF; CDR3 DNA: TGTGCCAGCAGCTCCCTGGGAGGGCCGTCATATACGCAGTATTTT
V gene: TRBV7-2; J gene: TRBJ1-5; D gene: .; clone size: few; CDR3 protein: CASSLVFDQPQHF; CDR3 DNA: TGTGCCAGCAGCTTGGTATTCGATCAGCCCCAGCATTTT
V gene: TRBV6-5; J gene: TRBJ2-1; D gene: .; clone size: .; CDR3 protein: CASTKAGNEQFF; CDR3 DNA: TGTGCCAGCACTAAAGCCGGCAATGAGCAGTTCTTC
V gene: TRBV18; J gene: TRBJ2-4; D gene: TRBD1; clone size: few; CDR3 protein: CASSSQGAENIQYF; CDR3 DNA: TGTGCCAGCTCCTCCCAGGGGGCCGAAAACATTCAGTACTTC
V gene: TRBV28; J gene: TRBJ2-7; D gene: TRBD1; clone size: few; CDR3 protein: CASSLSGTGVYEQYF; CDR3 DNA: TGTGCCAGCAGTTTATCCGGGACAGGGGTCTACGAGCAGTACTTC
V gene: TRBV30; J gene: TRBJ2-3; D gene: .; clone size: .; CDR3 protein: CAWRGNWGTDTQYF; CDR3 DNA: TGTGCCTGGAGGGGTAATTGGGGTACAGATACGCAGTATTTT
V gene: TRBV23-1; J gene: TRBJ2-3; D gene: .; clone size: many; CDR3 protein: CATVRGDDFTDTQYF; CDR3 DNA: TGCGCCACCGTAAGGGGGGACGATTTCACAGATACGCAGTATTTT
V gene: TRBV15; J gene: TRBJ1-2; D gene: .; clone size: few; CDR3 protein: CATSLDTYYGYTF; CDR3 DNA: TGTGCCACCAGCTTGGACACCTACTATGGCTACACCTTC
V gene: TRBV18; J gene: TRBJ1-4; D gene: .; clone size: .; CDR3 protein: CASSPGEEEKLFF; CDR3 DNA: TGTGCCAGCTCACCCGGAGAAGAAGAAAAACTGTTTTTT
V gene: TRBV5-1; J gene: TRBJ2-1; D gene: TRBD1; clone size: .; CDR3 protein: CASSRDRVDEQFF; CDR3 DNA: TGCGCCAGCAGCCGGGACAGGGTCGATGAGCAGTTCTTC
V gene: TRBV29-1; J gene: TRBJ2-7; D gene: .; clone size: many; CDR3 protein: CSVDASGGYEQYF; CDR3 DNA: TGCAGCGTGGACGCGTCCGGGGGCTACGAGCAGTACTTC
V gene: TRBV7-2; J gene: TRBJ2-5; D gene: .; clone size: .; CDR3 protein: CASSLVTGETQYF; CDR3 DNA: TGTGCCAGCAGCTTAGTGACCGGGGAGACCCAGTACTTC
V gene: TRBV6-6; J gene: TRBJ2-3; D gene: .; clone size: few; CDR3 protein: CASMVGAGDTQYF; CDR3 DNA: TGTGCCAGCATGGTTGGGGCGGGAGATACGCAGTATTTT
V gene: TRBV7-8; J gene: TRBJ2-5; D gene: TRBD2; clone size: .; CDR3 protein: CASSPSGGSETQYF; CDR3 DNA: TGTGCCAGCAGCCCCAGCGGGGGTTCGGAGACCCAGTACTTC
V gene: TRBV9; J gene: TRBJ1-1; D gene: .; clone size: .; CDR3 protein: CASSIQGSNTEAFF; CDR3 DNA: TGTGCCAGCAGCATTCAGGGCTCGAACACTGAAGCTTTCTTT
V gene: TRBV11-2; J gene: TRBJ2-1; D gene: TRBD1; clone size: .; CDR3 protein: CASSFTGDNEQFF; CDR3 DNA: TGTGCCAGCAGCTTTACAGGGGACAATGAGCAGTTCTTC
V gene: TRBV18; J gene: TRBJ2-5; D gene: .; clone size: few; CDR3 protein: CASSPQQETQYF; CDR3 DNA: TGTGCCAGCTCACCACAGCAAGAGACCCAGTACTTC
V gene: TRBV18; J gene: TRBJ1-1; D gene: .; clone size: few; CDR3 protein: CASSRQVKSTEAFF; CDR3 DNA: TGTGCCAGCTCACGACAGGTGAAGAGCACTGAAGCTTTCTTT
V gene: TRBV7-2; J gene: TRBJ2-3; D gene: .; clone size: .; CDR3 protein: CASSRSAASTDTQYF; CDR3 DNA: TGTGCCAGCAGCCGATCGGCTGCTAGCACAGATACGCAGTATTTT
V gene: TRBV7-6; J gene: TRBJ2-1; D gene: .; clone size: few; CDR3 protein: CASSLGTDYNEQFF; CDR3 DNA: TGTGCCAGCAGCTTAGGGACAGATTACAATGAGCAGTTCTTC
V gene: TRBV6-1; J gene: TRBJ2-3; D gene: .; clone size: .; CDR3 protein: CATGREYPDTQYF; CDR3 DNA: TGTGCCACTGGCAGGGAATATCCAGATACGCAGTATTTT
V gene: TRBV27; J gene: TRBJ1-5; D gene: .; clone size: few; CDR3 protein: CASSPSGGPQHF; CDR3 DNA: TGTGCCAGCAGTCCCTCCGGAGGGCCCCAGCATTTT
V gene: TRBV28; J gene: TRBJ2-2; D gene: TRBD2; clone size: .; CDR3 protein: CASSPGTTSGLFF; CDR3 DNA: TGTGCCAGCAGTCCCGGGACTACGTCAGGACTGTTTTTT
V gene: TRBV5-4; J gene: TRBJ2-3; D gene: TRBD2; clone size: .; CDR3 protein: CASSVGLAANTDTQYF; CDR3 DNA: TGTGCCAGCAGCGTTGGACTAGCGGCGAACACAGATACGCAGTATTTT
V gene: TRBV29-1; J gene: TRBJ2-1; D gene: TRBD2; clone size: few; CDR3 protein: CSVLSGSLGNEQFF; CDR3 DNA: TGCAGCGTTCTTAGCGGGAGTCTAGGCAATGAGCAGTTCTTC
V gene: TRBV9; J gene: TRBJ2-3; D gene: .; clone size: many; CDR3 protein: CASSVVGTDTQYF; CDR3 DNA: TGTGCCAGCAGCGTAGTGGGCACAGATACGCAGTATTTT
V gene: TRBV5-4; J gene: TRBJ1-2; D gene: .; clone size: few; CDR3 protein: CASSLTGKLAYGYTF; CDR3 DNA: TGTGCCAGCAGCCTCACAGGGAAATTAGCCTATGGCTACACCTTC
V gene: TRBV6-5; J gene: TRBJ1-5; D gene: .; clone size: .; CDR3 protein: CASSTQSNQPQHF; CDR3 DNA: TGTGCCAGCAGTACACAGAGCAATCAGCCCCAGCATTTT
V gene: TRBV18; J gene: TRBJ2-7; D gene: TRBD1; clone size: many; CDR3 protein: CASSPGTGNYEQYF; CDR3 DNA: TGTGCCAGCTCACCCGGGACAGGGAACTACGAGCAGTACTTC
V gene: TRBV9; J gene: TRBJ2-6; D gene: .; clone size: .; CDR3 protein: CASSVTGTGANVLTF; CDR3 DNA: TGTGCCAGCAGCGTAACGGGAACTGGGGCCAACGTCCTGACTTTC
V gene: TRBV7-9; J gene: TRBJ2-3; D gene: TRBD1; clone size: .; CDR3 protein: CAGGGQVITDTQYF; CDR3 DNA: TGTGCCGGAGGGGGACAGGTTATAACAGATACGCAGTATTTT
V gene: TRBV19; J gene: TRBJ2-1; D gene: TRBD1; clone size: .; CDR3 protein: CASGDRFYNEQFF; CDR3 DNA: TGTGCCAGCGGGGACAGATTCTACAATGAGCAGTTCTTC
V gene: TRBV7-9; J gene: TRBJ1-3; D gene: TRBD1; clone size: few; CDR3 protein: CASSRQGAGNTIYF; CDR3 DNA: TGTGCCAGCAGCAGACAGGGGGCTGGAAACACCATATATTTT
V gene: TRBV6-1; J gene: TRBJ2-7; D gene: .; clone size: few; CDR3 protein: CASLRTWPHEQYF; CDR3 DNA: TGTGCCAGCCTTCGGACATGGCCCCACGAGCAGTACTTC
V gene: TRBV10-2; J gene: TRBJ2-2; D gene: .; clone size: .; CDR3 protein: CASSVDFPGELFF; CDR3 DNA: TGCGCCAGCAGTGTGGATTTCCCCGGGGAGCTGTTTTTT